This entry features one T cell receptor (beta chain) sequence. Its specificity is unknown. This sample is drawn from a study of cytomegalovirus exposure and HLA in healthy donors. Study-wide context: The roughly 110 validation repertoires were produced on the same platform as the roughly 720 repertoires of the first cohort. This was reported in a later analysis. Study-wide points: A list of approximately 160 TCR beta chains associated with cytomegalovirus was given.

The V gene lost 0 bases and the J gene lost 5 bases, with 9 bases spanning the gap. CDR3 size: 13 residues. Germline values: CDR1 SGHDT, CDR2 YYEEEE. Data came from immunoSEQ multiplex PCR; TCRdb stores just in-frame clones and leaves some out. The sample lists about 56,000 clones; 93% were seen once. The donors were in the approximately 120-subject validation cohort, distinct from the roughly 600-subject first cohort. The specimen sequenced was PBMCs. The rearrangement joins TRBV5-6 to TRBJ2-7; D remains unclear. This TCR derives from a woman aged 18-35 years in good health and CMV-seronegative. DNA for the CDR3: TGTGCCAGCAGCTTGGTTAGCCATAACGAGCAGTACTTC. Amino acid sequence: CASSLVSHNEQYF.